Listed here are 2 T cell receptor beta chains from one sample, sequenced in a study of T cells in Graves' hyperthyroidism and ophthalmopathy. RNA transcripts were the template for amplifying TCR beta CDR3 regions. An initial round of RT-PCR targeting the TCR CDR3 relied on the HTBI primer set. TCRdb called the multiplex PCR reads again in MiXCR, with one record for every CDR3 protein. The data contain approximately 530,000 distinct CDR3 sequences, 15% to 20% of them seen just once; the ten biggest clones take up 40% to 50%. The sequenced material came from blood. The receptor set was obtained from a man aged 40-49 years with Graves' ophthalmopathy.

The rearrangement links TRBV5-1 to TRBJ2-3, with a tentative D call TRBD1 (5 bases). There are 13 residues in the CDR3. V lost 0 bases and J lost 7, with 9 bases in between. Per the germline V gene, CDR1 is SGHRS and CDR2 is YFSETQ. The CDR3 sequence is CASSLEGLYTQYF. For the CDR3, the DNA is TGCGCCAGCAGCTTGGAGGGGCTATATACGCAGTATTTT.

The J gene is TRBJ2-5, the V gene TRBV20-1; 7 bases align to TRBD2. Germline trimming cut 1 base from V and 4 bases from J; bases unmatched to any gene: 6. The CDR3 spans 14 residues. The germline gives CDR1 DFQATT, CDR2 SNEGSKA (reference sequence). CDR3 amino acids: CSARGGGPGETQYF. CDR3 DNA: TGCAGTGCTAGAGGGGGAGGGCCCGGAGAGACCCAGTACTTC.